The 27 T cell receptor beta chains given below trace back to one sample, sequenced in a study of shared clonotypes between healthy human individuals. Only in-frame clones appear in the TCRdb table, and some are missing; sequencing was by immunoSEQ multiplex PCR. Of under 1,900,000 clones in the sample, 98% to 99% were seen once. Material for sequencing was naive CD4+ T cells sorted from blood. Subset here: CD45RA+ positively selected. Source of these receptors: a man younger than 40 in good health.

This sequence joins TRBV15 and TRBJ1-1; TRBD1 aligns across 8 bases. This CDR3 region has 16 residues. The germline V gene has CDR1 LNHNV and CDR2 YYDKDF (reference sequence). The V segment lost 1 base and the J segment 3 bases; nucleotides outside the gene matches: 7. CDR3 region: CATSRGGNRGDTEAFF. CDR3 nucleotides: TGTGCCACCAGCAGAGGTGGGAACAGGGGGGACACTGAAGCTTTCTTT.

The count of this clone is one. The chain links TRBV10-3 to TRBJ2-5; D is unclear. The CDR3 length is 14 residues. CDR1 is ENHRY, CDR2 SYGVKD, per germline. Trimming took 0 bases from V and 3 from J, leaving 8 bases between them. CDR3 nucleotides: TGTGCCATCAGTGAGTCCGGAAGAAAAGAGACCCAGTACTTC. It codes for CAISESGRKETQYF.

The CDR3 loop reads CASSKGGAGNTIYF. The CDR3 nucleotides read TGTGCCAGCAGCAAGGGGGGAGCTGGAAACACCATATATTTT. The chain is built from TRBV7-9 and TRBJ1-3; TRBD1 might be the D (6 bases). Per germline, CDR1 SEHNR and CDR2 FQNEAQ (reference sequence). The CDR3 runs to 14 residues. V shed 5 bases and J shed 2 bases, with 10 bases lying between them. Full variable domain (rest looked up from reference TRBV7-9 and TRBJ1-3): DTGVSQNPRHKITKRGQNVTFRCDPISEHNRLYWYRQTLGQGPEFLTYFQNEAQLEKSRLLSDRFSAERPKGSFSTLEIQRTEQGDSAMYLCASSKGGAGNTIYFGEGSWLTVV.

This chain connects TRBV25-1 to TRBJ1-3; D not resolved. Trimming took off 1 base at V and 7 bases at J, with 8 bases between the two ends. This CDR3 region has 13 residues. Germline assignment: CDR1 MGHDK and CDR2 SYGVNS. The CDR3 region has the DNA TGTGCCAGCAGTGAATCCGAGGGTAACACCATATATTTT. Translating it yields CASSESEGNTIYF.

The rearrangement uses TRBV9 and TRBJ2-2; TRBD2 agrees at 9 bases. The germline V gene has CDR1 SGDLS and CDR2 YYNGEE. The CDR3 runs to 17 residues. V trimming: 2 bases; J trimming: 1 base; junction bases outside the gene matches: 6. CDR3 in DNA: TGTGCCAGCAGCGTCAACGCGGGAGGGATGAACACCGGGGAGCTGTTTTTT. It yields the protein CASSVNAGGMNTGELFF.

The rearrangement links TRBV18 to TRBJ1-5, with D uncertain. Germline CDR1 and CDR2: KGHSH and LQKENI. V gave up 5 bases and J gave up 3 bases, with 8 bases separating them. The CDR3 is 13 residues long. The CDR3 nucleotides are TGTGCCAGCTCAGCGACTACCAATCAGCCCCAGCATTTT. Translating it yields CASSATTNQPQHF.

This sequence joins TRBV5-1 and TRBJ1-3, with 10 bases identical to TRBD1. The germline gives CDR1 SGHRS, CDR2 YFSETQ. V lost 4 bases and J lost 4; bases outside the gene matches: 8. The CDR3 has 16 residues. The CDR3 region is CASSPRQGAEGNTIYF. CDR3 nucleotide sequence: TGCGCCAGCAGCCCACGACAGGGGGCAGAAGGAAACACCATATATTTT.

The chain recombines TRBV6-5 with TRBJ1-4; perhaps TRBD1 as D (5 bases). The V gene's germline CDR1 is MNHEY and CDR2 SVGAGI. This CDR3 is 12 amino acids long. V was pared by 11 bases and J by 8 bases, with 15 bases between. CDR3 nucleotide sequence: TGTGCCCAAAAAGGGACGCAGGAAAAACTGTTTTTT. Translation gives CAQKGTQEKLFF.

V and J are TRBV28 and TRBJ1-5, with a tentative D call TRBD1 (5 bases). V lost 4 bases and J lost 7, with 14 bases in between. Germline V gene data show CDR1 as MDHEN and CDR2 as SYDVKM. The CDR3 has 14 residues. CDR3 residues: CASSYGGRGQPQHF. In nucleotides, the CDR3 is TGTGCCAGCAGTTACGGGGGAAGAGGACAGCCCCAGCATTTT.

The genes are TRBV9 and TRBJ2-3, with 9 nucleotides matching TRBD2. The CDR3 sequence is 16 residues long. Trimming took 0 bases from V and 7 from J; bases not matched to a gene: 9. Per the germline V gene, CDR1 is SGDLS and CDR2 is YYNGEE. This chain's CDR3 is CASSVGAGGGTYTQYF. CDR3 bases: TGTGCCAGCAGCGTAGGGGCGGGAGGGGGCACGTATACGCAGTATTTT.

V is TRBV18 and J is TRBJ2-7; 8 bases fit TRBD2. From germline, CDR1 is KGHSH and CDR2 LQKENI. V was clipped by 3 bases and J by 3 bases; unmatched bases: 7. The CDR3 length is 15 residues. The CDR3 bases are TGTGCCAGCTCACCTACGCGGACTAGCAGCTACGAGCAGTACTTC. Its protein product is CASSPTRTSSYEQYF.

J is TRBJ1-5 and V is TRBV27; D not resolved. Trimming shortened V by 2 bases and J by 0 bases, and 8 bases separated the two germline ends. This CDR3 is built from 15 residues. CDR1 MNHEY and CDR2 SMNVEV come from the germline V gene (reference sequence). DNA of the CDR3: TGTGCCAGCAGTTTAGCCCAAAATAGCAATCAGCCCCAGCATTTT. Its protein is CASSLAQNSNQPQHF.

The gene calls are TRBV7-2 and TRBJ1-5; D may be TRBD1 (6 bases). The CDR3 contains 12 residues. The germline V gene has CDR1 SGHTA and CDR2 FQGNSA. V lost 8 bases to trimming and J lost 11 bases, with 16 bases between them. The CDR3 spells CASGTEGQTQHF. The CDR3 nucleotides read TGTGCCAGCGGAACGGAGGGACAAACCCAGCATTTT.

This rearrangement joins TRBV18 to TRBJ2-6; 7 positions agree with TRBD1. The germline V gene encodes CDR1 KGHSH and CDR2 LQKENI. CDR3 size: 20 residues. With 1 base clipped from V and 0 bases from J, the junction kept 12 bases outside the gene matches. DNA of the CDR3: TGTGCCAGCTCACCACTTAAGTACAGGGGACAGTTCTCTGGGGCCAACGTCCTGACTTTC. Its translation: CASSPLKYRGQFSGANVLTF.

The gene calls are TRBV4-1 and TRBJ2-4; 10 bases align to TRBD2. Germline values: CDR1 MGHRA, CDR2 YSYEKL. The length of the CDR3 is 17 residues. The trim removed 5 bases at V and 0 bases at J, leaving 7 bases unmatched. Here the CDR3 DNA reads TGCGCCAGCAGCAACGGACTAGCGGAATTAGCCAAAAACATTCAGTACTTC. This gives the protein CASSNGLAELAKNIQYF.

The chain combines TRBV19 with TRBJ1-2; D is perhaps TRBD1 (5 bases). V shed 6 bases and J shed 3 bases, with 20 bases lying between them. Germline V gene data show CDR1 as LNHDA and CDR2 as SQIVND (reference sequence). The CDR3 runs to 16 residues. CDR3 amino acids: CASSSSRGASHYGYTF. The CDR3 nucleotides read TGTGCCAGTAGCTCTTCCCGGGGCGCTTCGCACTATGGCTACACCTTC.

For the CDR3, the DNA is TGTGCCAGCAGCTTTCGGTCGCGGGCGGGAAACACCATATATTTT. Translated, it gives CASSFRSRAGNTIYF. The chain recombines TRBV5-4 with TRBJ1-3, with D unresolved. Germline loops: CDR1 SGHNT, CDR2 YYREEE (reference sequence). This CDR3 spans 15 amino acids. Trimming stripped 2 bases from V and 4 bases from J, with 13 bases between.

This chain connects TRBV28 to TRBJ2-5, with a possible D match to TRBD1 (6 bases). With 5 bases removed from V and 5 bases from J, the gap between germline ends came to 15 bases. From germline, CDR1 is MDHEN and CDR2 SYDVKM. The CDR3 runs to 14 residues. DNA for the CDR3: TGTGCCAGCAGTGTAACAGGGTTGCGGGAGACCCAGTACTTC. It yields the protein CASSVTGLRETQYF.

This clone was recorded once. CDR3 protein: CASSPRLAGAYNEQFF. DNA for the CDR3: TGTGCCAGTAGTCCCCGACTAGCGGGAGCGTACAATGAGCAGTTCTTC. The chain carries TRBV19 and TRBJ2-1; 12 nucleotides align to TRBD2. The length of the CDR3 is 16 residues. V lost 5 bases, J lost 4 bases, and 6 bases stayed unmatched. Germline V gene data show CDR1 as LNHDA and CDR2 as SQIVND (reference sequence). The full variable domain, completed using reference TRBV19 and TRBJ2-1, is DGGITQSPKYLFRKEGQNVTLSCEQNLNHDAMYWYRQDPGQGLRLIYYSQIVNDFQKGDIAEGYSVSREKKESFPLTVTSAQKNPTAFYLCASSPRLAGAYNEQFFGPGTRLTVL.

Written as DNA, the CDR3 is TGCGCCAGCAGCTTGGGTTTACAGGGGCTATTCACAGATACGCAGTATTTT. Its protein product is CASSLGLQGLFTDTQYF. J is TRBJ2-3 and V is TRBV5-1, with 7 bases aligning to TRBD1. This CDR3 contains 17 residues. V lost 0 bases to trimming and J lost 2 bases; unmatched junction nucleotides: 9. CDR1 SGHRS and CDR2 YFSETQ come from the germline V gene.

V is TRBV15 and J is TRBJ1-4; 9 bases are shared with TRBD1. This CDR3 contains 15 residues. V lost 1 base and J lost 8; bases outside the gene matches: 5. Germline V gives CDR1 LNHNV, CDR2 YYDKDF (reference sequence). The CDR3 coding sequence is TGTGCCACCAGCAGAGTTGGGACAGGGAACGAAAAACTGTTTTTT. Protein sequence: CATSRVGTGNEKLFF.

The rearrangement links TRBV5-4 to TRBJ2-5; no clear D. CDR3 length equals 16 residues. CDR1 is SGHNT, CDR2 YYREEE, per germline (reference sequence). Trimming left V 2 bases short and J 5 bases short, with 19 bases between. The CDR3 bases are TGTGCCAGCAGCTTAGAGTTAGCTAGTACCAGGGAGACCCAGTACTTC. Its translation: CASSLELASTRETQYF.

This chain joins TRBV4-1 and TRBJ2-3, with 7 bases matching TRBD1. Germline V gives CDR1 MGHRA, CDR2 YSYEKL. V lost 5 bases and J lost 5; bases outside the gene matches: 4. This CDR3 region has 13 residues. The CDR3 sequence is CASSGRQGDTQYF. DNA for the CDR3: TGCGCCAGCAGCGGCCGACAGGGAGATACGCAGTATTTT.

As concerns this clone: The same CDR3 also results from other DNA sequences found in this sample. The V and J genes are TRBV29-1 and TRBJ2-7; D is tentatively TRBD1 or TRBD2 (5 bases each). This CDR3 is 13 amino acids long. Germline V gene lookup returns CDR1 SQVTM and CDR2 ANQGSEA. V dropped 3 bases and J dropped 3 bases, with 12 bases sitting between them. The CDR3 here is CSVDGTASYEQYF. Here the CDR3 DNA reads TGCAGCGTTGACGGGACGGCGAGCTACGAGCAGTACTTC.

CDR3 coding DNA: TGTGCCAGCAGTTACGGGGCGGGAGTGAGTAACGAGCAGTACTTC. Translated: CASSYGAGVSNEQYF. The rearrangement links TRBV6-6 to TRBJ2-7; 7 bases agree with TRBD2. Germline V lookup: CDR1 MNHNY, CDR2 SVGAGI (reference sequence). The junction had 9 bases not matched to a gene; V was cut back by 2 bases and J by 5 bases. The CDR3 consists of 15 residues.

The genes are TRBV18 and TRBJ2-7, with 13 bases matching TRBD2. CDR1 and CDR2 (germline): KGHSH, LQKENI. The CDR3 has 18 amino acids. The V gene end was trimmed by 3 bases and the J gene end by 6 bases; junction bases not matched to a gene: 14. Here the CDR3 reads CASSPIQSGTSGIFEQYF. CDR3 DNA: TGTGCCAGCTCACCTATCCAGTCTGGGACTAGCGGGATCTTCGAGCAGTACTTC.

This sequence joins TRBV18 and TRBJ1-5; 8 bases match TRBD1. The length of the CDR3 is 14 residues. The ends lost 3 bases at V and 6 bases at J; junction bases unmatched: 4. Germline V gene lookup returns CDR1 KGHSH and CDR2 LQKENI. CDR3 loop: CASSPDRAVQPQHF. The CDR3 nucleotides are TGTGCCAGCTCACCGGACAGGGCAGTTCAGCCCCAGCATTTT.